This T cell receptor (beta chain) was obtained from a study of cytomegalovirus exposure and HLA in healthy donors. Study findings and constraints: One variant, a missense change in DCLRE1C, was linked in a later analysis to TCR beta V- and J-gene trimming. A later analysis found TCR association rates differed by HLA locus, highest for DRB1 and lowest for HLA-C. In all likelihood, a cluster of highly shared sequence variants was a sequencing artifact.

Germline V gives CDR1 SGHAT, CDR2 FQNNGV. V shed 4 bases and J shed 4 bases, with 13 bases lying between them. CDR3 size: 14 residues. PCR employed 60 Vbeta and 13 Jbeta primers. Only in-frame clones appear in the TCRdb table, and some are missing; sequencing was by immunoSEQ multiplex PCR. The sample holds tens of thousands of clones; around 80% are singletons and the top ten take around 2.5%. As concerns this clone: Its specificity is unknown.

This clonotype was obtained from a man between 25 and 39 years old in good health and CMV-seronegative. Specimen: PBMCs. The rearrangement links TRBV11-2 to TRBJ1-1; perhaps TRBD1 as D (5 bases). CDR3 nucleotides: TGTGCCAGCAGCTGGGACTGGAGGGGCACTGAAGCTTTCTTT. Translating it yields CASSWDWRGTEAFF.